Included here is one T cell receptor beta chain sequence, with context. The data belong to a study of T cell changes during pregnancy in multiple sclerosis. The CDR3 consists of 13 residues. CDR1 and CDR2 (germline): MNHEY, SVGAGI. V lost 8 bases, J lost 5 bases, and 15 bases lay in between. Profiled with immunoSEQ multiplex PCR; TCRdb holds only in-frame clones, not every one. The table lists tens of thousands of clones, under 95% of them singletons. The sequence was collected from a female donor with multiple sclerosis, enrolled in a pregnancy study. The input for sequencing was peripheral blood, taken after pregnancy. This chain uses TRBV6-5 with TRBJ1-1; D may be TRBD1 (5 bases). CDR3 bases: TGTGCCAGCTCTTTCGGGGGTGAGACTGAAGCTTTCTTT. This gives the protein CASSFGGETEAFF.